The entry that follows covers one T cell receptor (beta chain) sequence. The data derive from a study of blood T cell repertoires in COVID-19. Per the original data handling: Estimation of nucleated cell counts was performed using reference gene primer amplification. Repertoires were generated with immunoSEQ multiplex PCR, while TCRdb's copy carries only in-frame clones and drops some. V, J and clone size derive from that table, while D and trimming were established from the DNA sequence. The sample includes fewer than 200,000 clones, about 80% of them seen just once. Each recovered donor of Cohort 3 presented with two negative PCRs, clearance, or symptom resolution. Looked up from germline, CDR1 is MNHNS and CDR2 is SASEGT. V was clipped by 2 bases and J by 1 base, with 8 bases between them. There are 14 residues in the CDR3.

The V and J genes are TRBV6-1 and TRBJ1-1; D not resolved. The origin of this receptor is a man aged 50-59 years who had recovered from COVID-19. The sequencing input was PBMCs or T cells enriched from blood (not recorded which). CDR3 bases: TGTGCCAGCAGTGAAATGGCAGAGAACACTGAAGCTTTCTTT. Its translation: CASSEMAENTEAFF.